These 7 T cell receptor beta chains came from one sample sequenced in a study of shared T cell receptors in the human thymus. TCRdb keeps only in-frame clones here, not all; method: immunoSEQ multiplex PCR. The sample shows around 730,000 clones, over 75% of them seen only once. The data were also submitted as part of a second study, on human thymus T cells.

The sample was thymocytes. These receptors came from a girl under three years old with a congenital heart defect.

CDR3 region: CASSVVARELFF. CDR3 in DNA: TGTGCCAGCAGCGTAGTCGCGAGGGAGCTGTTTTTT. The chain is built from TRBV9 and TRBJ2-2; the D is unclear. CDR1 and CDR2 from the germline V gene are SGDLS and YYNGEE. There are 12 residues in the CDR3. Trimming removed 0 bases at V and 9 bases at J, with 6 bases between.

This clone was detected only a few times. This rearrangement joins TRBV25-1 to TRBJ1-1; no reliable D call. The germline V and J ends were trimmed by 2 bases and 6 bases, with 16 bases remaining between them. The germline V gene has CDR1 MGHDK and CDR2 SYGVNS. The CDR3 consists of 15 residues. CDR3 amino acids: CASSERGKSHPEAFF. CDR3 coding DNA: TGTGCCAGCAGTGAAAGAGGGAAGTCTCATCCTGAAGCTTTCTTT.

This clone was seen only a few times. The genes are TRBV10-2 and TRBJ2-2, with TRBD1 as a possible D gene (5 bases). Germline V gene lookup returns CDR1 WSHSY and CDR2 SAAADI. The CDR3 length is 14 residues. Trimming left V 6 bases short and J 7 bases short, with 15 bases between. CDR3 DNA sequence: TGCGCCAGCAGGAAACAGGCCCAACACGGGGAGCTGTTTTTT. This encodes CASRKQAQHGELFF.

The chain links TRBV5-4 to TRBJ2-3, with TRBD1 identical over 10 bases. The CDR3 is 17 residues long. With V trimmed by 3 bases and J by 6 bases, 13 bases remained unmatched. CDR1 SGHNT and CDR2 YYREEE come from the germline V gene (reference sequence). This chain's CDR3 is CASSCTMPGQGTDTQYF. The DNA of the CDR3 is TGTGCCAGCAGCTGTACTATGCCGGGACAGGGGACGGATACGCAGTATTTT.

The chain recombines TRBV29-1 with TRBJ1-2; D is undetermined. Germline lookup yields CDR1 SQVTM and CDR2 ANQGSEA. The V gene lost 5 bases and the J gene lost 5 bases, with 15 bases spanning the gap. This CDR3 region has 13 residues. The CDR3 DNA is TGCAGCGTTTGCCACTCAGGCGAATATGGCTACACCTTC. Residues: CSVCHSGEYGYTF.

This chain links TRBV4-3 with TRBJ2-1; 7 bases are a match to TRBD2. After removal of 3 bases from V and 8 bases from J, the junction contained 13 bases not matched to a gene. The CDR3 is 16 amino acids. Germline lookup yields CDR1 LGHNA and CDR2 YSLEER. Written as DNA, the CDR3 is TGCGCCAGCAGCCAGGGACTATGGGGCCCTGGGGATGAGCAGTTCTTC. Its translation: CASSQGLWGPGDEQFF.

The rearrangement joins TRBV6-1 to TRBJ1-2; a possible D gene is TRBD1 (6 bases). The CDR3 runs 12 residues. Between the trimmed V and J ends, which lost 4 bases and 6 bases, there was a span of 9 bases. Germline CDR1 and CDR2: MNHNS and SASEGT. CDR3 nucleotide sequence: TGTGCCAGCAGTGCTGACAGGAATGGCTACACCTTC. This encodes CASSADRNGYTF.